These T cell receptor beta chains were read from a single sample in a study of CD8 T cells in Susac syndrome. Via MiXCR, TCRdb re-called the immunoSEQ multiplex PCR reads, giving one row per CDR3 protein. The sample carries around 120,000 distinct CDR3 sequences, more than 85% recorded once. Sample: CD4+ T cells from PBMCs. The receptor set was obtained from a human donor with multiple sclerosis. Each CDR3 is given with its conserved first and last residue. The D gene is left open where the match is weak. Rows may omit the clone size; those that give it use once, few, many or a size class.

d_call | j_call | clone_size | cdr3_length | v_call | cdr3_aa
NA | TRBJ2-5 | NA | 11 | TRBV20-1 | CSATSQETQYF
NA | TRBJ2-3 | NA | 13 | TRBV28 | CASSPGQTGTQYF
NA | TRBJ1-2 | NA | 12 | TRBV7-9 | CASSTSAGGYTF
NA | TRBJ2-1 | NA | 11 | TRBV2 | CASIYFVEQFF
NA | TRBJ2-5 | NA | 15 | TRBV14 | CASSVRQSRGETQYF
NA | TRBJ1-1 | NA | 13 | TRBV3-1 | CASSQGRGTEAFF
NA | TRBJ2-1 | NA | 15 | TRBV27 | CASSLSIPRGNEQFF
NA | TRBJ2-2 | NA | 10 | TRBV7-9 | CAANTGELFF
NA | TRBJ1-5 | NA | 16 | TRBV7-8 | CASSLSEGKKNQPQHF
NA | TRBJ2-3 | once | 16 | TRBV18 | CASSPPYEPTRDTQYF
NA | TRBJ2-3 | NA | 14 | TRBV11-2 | CASSLAGSTDTQYF
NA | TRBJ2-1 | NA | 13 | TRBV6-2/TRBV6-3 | CASSRTVYNEQFF
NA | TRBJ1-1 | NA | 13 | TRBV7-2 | CASSPHLNTEAFF
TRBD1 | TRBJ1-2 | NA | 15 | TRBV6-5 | CASSGAKGASYGYTF
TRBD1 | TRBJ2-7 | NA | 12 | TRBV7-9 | CASSSQGYEQYF
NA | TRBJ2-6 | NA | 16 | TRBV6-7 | CASSMGRQSGANVLTF
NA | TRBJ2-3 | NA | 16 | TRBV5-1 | CASSLRLEGFTDTQYF
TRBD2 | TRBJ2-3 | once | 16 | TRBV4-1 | CASSQWTSGYTDTQYF
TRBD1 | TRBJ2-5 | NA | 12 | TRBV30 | CASTGSQETQYF
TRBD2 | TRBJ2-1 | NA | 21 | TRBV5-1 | CASSSLPPGLAGGSSYNEQFF
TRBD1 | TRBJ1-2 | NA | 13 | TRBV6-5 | CASSGDRGRGYTF
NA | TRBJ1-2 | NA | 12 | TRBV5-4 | CASSSRAGGYTF
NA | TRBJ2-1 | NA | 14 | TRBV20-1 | CSARGGQGYNEQFF
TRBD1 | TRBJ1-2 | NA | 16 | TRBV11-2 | CASSRISGTVSYGYTF
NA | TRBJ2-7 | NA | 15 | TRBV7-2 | CASSLTGTYAYEQYF
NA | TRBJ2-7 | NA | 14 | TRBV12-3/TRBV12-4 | CASSPRRVPYEQYF
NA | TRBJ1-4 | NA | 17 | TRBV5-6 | CASSLVGDGATNEKLFF
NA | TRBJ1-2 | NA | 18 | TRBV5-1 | CASSSPPKPGLRRYGYTF
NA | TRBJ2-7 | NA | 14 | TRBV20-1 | CSARPPRGSYEQYF
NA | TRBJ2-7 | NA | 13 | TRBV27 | CASSPLIQGEQYF
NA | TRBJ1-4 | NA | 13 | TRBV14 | CASSPNNGLTLFF
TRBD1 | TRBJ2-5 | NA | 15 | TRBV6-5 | CASSRSQGRSETQYF
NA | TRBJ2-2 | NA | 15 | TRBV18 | CASSPLTVGAGELFF
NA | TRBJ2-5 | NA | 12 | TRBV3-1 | CASSQEGRTQYF
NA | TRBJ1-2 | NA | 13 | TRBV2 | CASSAGSAGGYTF
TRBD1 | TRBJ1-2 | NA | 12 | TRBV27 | CASRKQGYGYTF
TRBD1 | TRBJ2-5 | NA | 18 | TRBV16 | CASSQRTGKGILQETQYF
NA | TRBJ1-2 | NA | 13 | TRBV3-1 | CASSRTQGNGYTF
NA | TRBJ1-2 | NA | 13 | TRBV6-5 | CASSWDIDYGYTF
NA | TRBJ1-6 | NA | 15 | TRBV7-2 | CASSLGVLNNSPLHF
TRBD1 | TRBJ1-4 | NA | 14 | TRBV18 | CASSQDRANEKLFF